The 18 T cell receptor beta chains presented below share a single source sample, sequenced in a study of T cell clones after liver transplantation. The method was immunoSEQ multiplex PCR; TCRdb's version includes in-frame clones alone and lacks a portion of them. Altogether fewer than 80,000 clones are present, around 84% being singletons, with the ten largest covering 2.1%. Sequencing was performed on CD4+ T cells from blood, taken less than 50 months after liver transplant. The origin of the receptors is a human patient who received a liver transplant. Some T cells may be graft donor cells.

V is TRBV7-3 and J is TRBJ2-1; 11 nucleotides align to TRBD2. CDR1 SGHTA and CDR2 FQGTGA come from the germline V gene. The ends lost 5 bases at V and 4 bases at J; junction bases unmatched: 7. The length of the CDR3 is 16 residues. The CDR3 DNA is TGTGCCAGCAGCCATCCATCTAGCGGGGGGTACAATGAGCAGTTCTTC. Its translation: CASSHPSSGGYNEQFF.

The J gene is TRBJ2-7, the V gene TRBV7-6; the D gene is possibly TRBD1 (5 bases). Trimming removed 1 base from V and 3 bases from J, with 10 bases in between. The CDR3 extends over 14 amino acids. CDR1 is SGHVS and CDR2 is FNYEAQ in the germline V gene. CDR3 DNA sequence: TGTGCCAGCAGCTTAGTCCCAGGGAACTACGAGCAGTACTTC. Translation gives CASSLVPGNYEQYF.

This clone appeared a few times. This chain links TRBV28 with TRBJ2-2, with a tentative D call TRBD1 (6 bases). The CDR3 consists of 16 residues. CDR1 and CDR2 (germline): MDHEN, SYDVKM. V shed 3 bases and J shed 3 bases, with 14 bases lying between them. The CDR3 is CASSFRYRADTGELFF. DNA of the CDR3: TGTGCCAGCAGTTTTAGGTACAGGGCCGACACCGGGGAGCTGTTTTTT.

This chain joins TRBV4-2 and TRBJ2-3; 11 nucleotides match TRBD2. This CDR3 has 16 amino acids. CDR1 is LGHNA, CDR2 YNFKEQ, per germline. The junction had 7 bases not matched to a gene; V was cut back by 3 bases and J by 5 bases. The CDR3 sequence: CASSQNPGLAGDTQYF. The CDR3 nucleotides are TGTGCCAGCAGCCAGAACCCTGGACTAGCGGGAGATACGCAGTATTTT.

V usage is TRBV9 and J usage is TRBJ2-1, with D possibly matching TRBD2 (6 bases). From germline, CDR1 is SGDLS and CDR2 YYNGEE. The germline V and J ends were trimmed by 0 bases and 8 bases, with 12 bases remaining between them. The CDR3 totals 14 residues. The CDR3 protein is CASSVGLDLYEQFF. The DNA of the CDR3 is TGTGCCAGCAGCGTAGGACTAGATTTGTATGAGCAGTTCTTC.

The V call is TRBV28, the J call TRBJ2-1; 9 bases fit TRBD2. Trimming took 5 bases from V and 12 from J; bases not matched to a gene: 17. Germline loops: CDR1 MDHEN, CDR2 SYDVKM. This CDR3 contains 16 residues. As DNA, the CDR3 is TGTGCCAGCAGTCCGCCGACTAGCGGATATACAATGAGGCAGTTCTTC. This gives the protein CASSPPTSGYTMRQFF.

The genes are TRBV10-3 and TRBJ2-3; D tentatively reads TRBD1 or TRBD2 (6 bases each). CDR1 is ENHRY, CDR2 SYGVKD, per germline. CDR3 length: 15 amino acids. Trimming left V 4 bases short and J 0 bases short, with 11 bases between. CDR3: CAISAKGGSTDTQYF. CDR3 sequence (DNA): TGTGCCATCAGTGCCAAGGGGGGCAGCACAGATACGCAGTATTTT.

The chain uses TRBV19 and TRBJ2-7, with 10 nucleotides matching TRBD2. Unmatched junction bases numbered 9, after V lost 3 bases and J lost 4 bases. This CDR3 has 16 residues. Looked up from germline, CDR1 is LNHDA and CDR2 is SQIVND (reference sequence). The CDR3 sequence is CASSIRSSGGSYEQYF. The CDR3 DNA reads TGTGCCAGTAGTATTCGATCTAGCGGGGGTTCATACGAGCAGTACTTC.

The count of this clone is one. This rearrangement joins TRBV9 to TRBJ2-1; TRBD1 matches at 9 bases. Germline CDR1 reads SGDLS; CDR2 reads YYNGEE. Trimming took 0 bases from V and 7 from J; bases not matched to a gene: 8. This CDR3 is built from 16 residues. This chain's CDR3 is CASSVVLGQGTNEQFF. Written as DNA, the CDR3 is TGTGCCAGCAGCGTAGTTTTGGGACAGGGAACAAATGAGCAGTTCTTC.

The chain couples TRBV28 to TRBJ1-1; no firm D call. The CDR3 is 16 residues long. The ends were cut back, 5 bases at V and 1 base at J, with 17 bases in the middle. Germline CDR1 is MDHEN and CDR2 is SYDVKM. The CDR3 coding sequence is TGTGCCAGCAGTATTAGCGGGTTTTTCGGGAACACTGAAGCTTTCTTT. Its translation: CASSISGFFGNTEAFF.

There are a few counts of this clone. The chain has TRBV4-2 and TRBJ2-7, with a tentative D call TRBD2 (7 bases). V dropped 4 bases and J dropped 2 bases, with 15 bases sitting between them. The CDR3 runs 15 residues. Germline assignment: CDR1 LGHNA and CDR2 YNFKEQ. In DNA form, the CDR3 reads TGTGCCAGCAGCCCCCTTGGGGGGGCCGCCTACGAGCAGTACTTC. It translates to CASSPLGGAAYEQYF.

The J gene is TRBJ2-7, the V gene TRBV19; D might be TRBD2 (5 bases). V shed 3 bases and J shed 4 bases, with 13 bases lying between them. CDR1 LNHDA and CDR2 SQIVND come from the germline V gene (reference sequence). CDR3 length equals 14 residues. In nucleotides, the CDR3 is TGTGCCAGTAGTATCGAGCGGCAATCGTACGAGCAGTACTTC. Amino acids: CASSIERQSYEQYF.

The V gene is TRBV19, the J gene TRBJ2-5, with TRBD2 matching 10 bases. The V and J ends lost 7 bases and 2 bases, in that order; junction bases with no gene match: 4. Germline loops: CDR1 LNHDA, CDR2 SQIVND (reference sequence). This CDR3 contains 14 residues. The CDR3 DNA reads TGTGCCAGTACCAAGCGGGGGGGACAAGAGACCCAGTACTTC. Its protein product is CASTKRGGQETQYF.

This clone was detected only a few times. V gene TRBV19 combines with J gene TRBJ2-7; no clear D gene. Trimming took off 6 bases at V and 4 bases at J, with 10 bases between the two ends. Germline V lookup: CDR1 LNHDA, CDR2 SQIVND (reference sequence). CDR3 size: 12 residues. CDR3 in DNA: TGTGCCAGTAGCACTATCGGTTACGAGCAGTACTTC. Protein sequence: CASSTIGYEQYF.

The chain recombines TRBV5-4 with TRBJ1-5; D gene uncertain. The CDR3 covers 13 residues. With 0 bases removed from V and 5 bases from J, the gap between germline ends came to 6 bases. CDR1 is SGHNT and CDR2 is YYREEE in the germline V gene (reference sequence). CDR3 protein: CASSLDRDQPQHF. Written as DNA, the CDR3 is TGTGCCAGCAGCTTGGATAGGGATCAGCCCCAGCATTTT.

This clone came up once. This CDR3 is CASNFAGGLDQPQHF. For the CDR3, the DNA is TGTGCCAGTAATTTTGCGGGGGGCTTGGATCAGCCCCAGCATTTT. The gene calls are TRBV19 and TRBJ1-5; D is perhaps TRBD1 (6 bases). Trimming took off 7 bases at V and 5 bases at J, with 18 bases between the two ends. The CDR3 spans 15 residues. Germline V gene lookup returns CDR1 LNHDA and CDR2 SQIVND (reference sequence). Full variable domain (outside the CDR3, taken from reference TRBV19 and TRBJ1-5): DGGITQSPKYLFRKEGQNVTLSCEQNLNHDAMYWYRQDPGQGLRLIYYSQIVNDFQKGDIAEGYSVSREKKESFPLTVTSAQKNPTAFYLCASNFAGGLDQPQHFGDGTRLSIL.

This clone was counted a few times. The rearrangement joins TRBV4-1 to TRBJ2-1, with D perhaps matching TRBD1 (6 bases). Deletions cut 2 bases from V and 4 bases from J, with 12 bases between. Germline CDR1 MGHRA, CDR2 YSYEKL. The CDR3 runs to 15 residues. The CDR3 protein is CASSQYGTQYNEQFF. CDR3 sequence (DNA): TGCGCCAGCAGCCAATACGGGACACAGTACAATGAGCAGTTCTTC.

This sequence joins TRBV7-6 and TRBJ2-7; D is possibly TRBD1 (5 bases). The CDR3 covers 12 residues. The V gene lost 5 bases and the J gene lost 5 bases, with 10 bases spanning the gap. Germline V gene lookup returns CDR1 SGHVS and CDR2 FNYEAQ. CDR3 in amino acids: CASSLDSNEQYF. The CDR3 coding sequence is TGTGCCAGCAGCCTTGACAGTAACGAGCAGTACTTC. The entire variable domain, with the rest obtained from reference TRBV7-6 and TRBJ2-7, is as follows: GAGVSQSPRYKVTKRGQDVALRCDPISGHVSLYWYRQALGQGPEFLTYFNYEAQQDKSGLPNDRFSAERPEGSISTLTIQRTEQRDSAMYRCASSLDSNEQYFGPGTRLTVT.